The 17 T cell receptor beta chains reported below all come from one sample, sequenced in a study of cytomegalovirus exposure and HLA in healthy donors. With 60 Vbeta and 13 Jbeta primers, the PCR was carried out. The table came from immunoSEQ multiplex PCR; TCRdb's copy has only in-frame clones and leaves some out. The sample lists 60,000 to 100,000 clones; 60% to 85% were seen once. Sequencing input: PBMCs. These receptors all stem from a man aged 40-49 years in good health and CMV-seronegative.

About this clone: An end of the junction does not agree with germline; a read error may underlie this. V gene TRBV7-9 combines with J gene TRBJ1-3, with no clear D. The CDR3 extends over 13 amino acids. Per the germline V gene, CDR1 is SEHNR and CDR2 is FQNEAQ (reference sequence). CDR3 nucleotide sequence: TGTTCCAGCAGCCCTACGAACGGAAACACCATATATTTT. This codes for CSSSPTNGNTIYF.

In nucleotides, the CDR3 is TGTGCCAGCAGGAGGACAGCGAACACTGAAGCTTTCTTT. This translates into CASRRTANTEAFF. The chain couples TRBV28 to TRBJ1-1, with D possibly TRBD1 on 6 matching bases. This CDR3 comprises 13 residues. Germline-derived CDR1 and CDR2 are MDHEN and SYDVKM. V was trimmed by 6 bases and J by 1 base, leaving 9 bases between them.

The J gene is TRBJ2-7, the V gene TRBV10-3; 8 nucleotides agree with TRBD1. After removal of 3 bases from V and 0 bases from J, the junction contained 7 bases not matched to a gene. Germline values: CDR1 ENHRY, CDR2 SYGVKD. There are 16 residues in the CDR3. The CDR3 sequence is CAISELSGTGSYEQYF. The CDR3, as DNA: TGTGCCATCAGTGAATTATCGGGGACAGGCTCCTACGAGCAGTACTTC.

V is TRBV6-6 and J is TRBJ1-5, with 11 bases matching TRBD1. CDR3 size: 16 residues. V was pared by 5 bases and J by 5 bases, with 8 bases of the junction left unmatched. Germline-derived CDR1 and CDR2 are MNHNY and SVGAGI (reference sequence). The DNA for the CDR3 is TGTGCCAGCAGTCTCCGGGACAGGGGGTCCCATCAGCCCCAGCATTTT. Translating gives CASSLRDRGSHQPQHF.

The V and J genes are TRBV13 and TRBJ2-2; D remains unclear. This CDR3 contains 14 residues. Germline V gene lookup returns CDR1 PRHDT and CDR2 FYEKMQ (reference sequence). V was shortened by 4 bases and J by 7 bases, with 13 bases between the two germline ends. Here the CDR3 reads CASSYYAVGGELFF. The DNA of the CDR3 is TGTGCCAGCAGCTACTACGCGGTTGGCGGGGAGCTGTTTTTT.

The chain carries TRBV28 and TRBJ1-5; D unresolved. Between the trimmed V and J ends, which lost 2 bases and 0 bases, there was a span of 5 bases. This CDR3 comprises 14 residues. Germline lookup yields CDR1 MDHEN and CDR2 SYDVKM. The CDR3 loop is CASSLTDSNQPQHF. In nucleotides, the CDR3 is TGTGCCAGCAGTTTAACAGATAGCAATCAGCCCCAGCATTTT.

The J gene is TRBJ2-7, the V gene TRBV5-6; D perhaps matches TRBD1 (6 bases). The CDR3 contains 16 residues. Germline values: CDR1 SGHDT, CDR2 YYEEEE. V was clipped by 6 bases and J by 3 bases, with 22 bases between them. The CDR3 spells CASTGVGVNKDYEQYF. The CDR3 DNA is TGTGCCAGCACAGGGGTAGGGGTTAATAAAGACTACGAGCAGTACTTC.

V gene TRBV23-1 combines with J gene TRBJ1-4; tentative D call: TRBD1 (6 bases). Being an ORF, TRBV23-1 has a function that is uncertain. V lost 1 base and J lost 5, with 11 bases in between. The length of the CDR3 is 15 residues. The CDR3 region is CASSQYPTGNEKLFF. CDR3 sequence (DNA): TGCGCCAGCAGTCAATACCCGACAGGAAATGAAAAACTGTTTTTT.

This rearrangement joins TRBV28 to TRBJ1-2; no reliable D call. V shed 5 bases and J shed 4 bases, with 17 bases lying between them. The CDR3 is 15 amino acids. Germline-derived CDR1 and CDR2 are MDHEN and SYDVKM. The CDR3 DNA is TGTGCCAGCAGTCTTTCCCGGGAGAAACTCTATGGCTACACCTTC. Residues: CASSLSREKLYGYTF.

V gene TRBV28 combines with J gene TRBJ1-3; D is unresolved. Deletions cut 5 bases from V and 4 bases from J, with 18 bases between. This CDR3 region has 16 residues. The germline V gene encodes CDR1 MDHEN and CDR2 SYDVKM. CDR3 residues: CASSLPVGAGGNTIYF. The CDR3, as DNA: TGTGCCAGCAGTCTACCAGTGGGAGCTGGCGGAAACACCATATATTTT.

DNA of the CDR3: TGTGCCAGCAAATATGGGGGGAAAGTTGCAGATACGCAGTATTTT. It is translated as CASKYGGKVADTQYF. V usage is TRBV28 and J usage is TRBJ2-3; TRBD2 is a possible D gene (6 bases). V lost 7 bases, J lost 4 bases, and 18 bases lay in between. This CDR3 comprises 15 residues. Germline V gene sequence: CDR1 MDHEN, CDR2 SYDVKM. Based on the CDR3 plus reference TRBV28 and TRBJ2-3, the full variable domain is DVKVTQSSRYLVKRTGEKVFLECVQDMDHENMFWYRQDPGLGLRLIYFSYDVKMKEKGDIPEGYSVSREKKERFSLILESASTNQTSMYLCASKYGGKVADTQYFGPGTRLTVL.

The rearrangement joins TRBV10-3 to TRBJ2-5; 10 bases match TRBD1. The CDR3 extends over 14 amino acids. Per germline, CDR1 ENHRY and CDR2 SYGVKD. Losses at the gene ends were 6 bases for V and 5 bases for J; bases not matched to a gene: 6. In nucleotides, the CDR3 is TGTGCCATCAGAGGAGGGACAGGGGCGGAGACCCAGTACTTC. Its translation: CAIRGGTGAETQYF.

This chain links TRBV6-1 with TRBJ1-1; D is ambiguous. The CDR3 sequence is 14 residues long. Germline CDR1 and CDR2: MNHNS and SASEGT. Deletions cut 6 bases from V and 6 bases from J, with 17 bases between. The CDR3 nucleotides read TGTGCCAGCAGAAAAGGGCGGACGGAGGCTGAAGCTTTCTTT. Translation gives CASRKGRTEAEAFF.

This clone was seen a single time. The chain is built from TRBV6-6 and TRBJ2-7; possibly TRBD2 for D (6 bases). The germline V and J ends were trimmed by 2 bases and 5 bases, with 19 bases remaining between them. This CDR3 region has 16 residues. Per the germline V gene, CDR1 is MNHNY and CDR2 is SVGAGI (reference sequence). The CDR3 is CASSYRQEGTFHEQYF. The CDR3 coding sequence is TGTGCCAGCAGTTACCGTCAGGAGGGAACCTTCCACGAGCAGTACTTC.

The chain recombines TRBV7-3 with TRBJ2-1; TRBD2 might be the D (5 bases). There are 15 residues in the CDR3. The germline CDR1 and CDR2 sequences are SGHTA and FQGTGA. The V end was cut by 4 bases, the J end by 5 bases, with 15 bases between. The CDR3 here is CASSSPAKRNNEQFF. The DNA for the CDR3 is TGTGCCAGCAGCTCCCCGGCAAAGCGGAACAATGAGCAGTTCTTC.

This chain links TRBV5-1 with TRBJ2-5, with 7 bases fitting TRBD2. Judging by the DNA end, TRBJ2-7 fits better; the J call may be wrong. Germline V gene lookup returns CDR1 SGHRS and CDR2 YFSETQ. The CDR3 spans 15 residues. The CDR3 sequence: CASSLVTGGSYEQYF. CDR3 nucleotides: TGCGCCAGCAGCTTGGTGACGGGAGGCTCCTACGAGCAGTACTTC.

This rearrangement joins TRBV2 to TRBJ2-1, with D possibly matching TRBD2 (6 bases). This CDR3 spans 14 amino acids. V lost 7 bases and J 3 bases, leaving 13 bases between the germline ends. CDR1 is SNHLY, CDR2 FYNNEI, per germline. CDR3 residues: CASTPEGLYNEQFF. The CDR3 DNA sequence: TGTGCCAGCACCCCGGAGGGCCTCTACAATGAGCAGTTCTTC.